This TCR beta chain was profiled in a study of blood T cell repertoires in COVID-19. Study background: Researchers got acute and convalescent COVID-19 samples from the United States, Italy and Spain. Sample material is recorded as cDNA or gDNA derived from T cells, B-cell-depleted T cells, or PBMCs.

Germline values: CDR1 SGHTA, CDR2 FQGTGA. The ends lost 5 bases at V and 3 bases at J; junction bases unmatched: 3. There are 13 residues in the CDR3. TCRdb's table, derived via immunoSEQ multiplex PCR, lists solely in-frame clones and lacks some. Among approximately 110,000 clones listed, 75% to 90% were seen once. This sequence originates from a human donor in a cohort sampled during active COVID-19. The chain combines TRBV7-3 with TRBJ1-1; 7 bases align to TRBD1. The sample taken for sequencing was peripheral blood. In nucleotides, the CDR3 is TGTGCCAGCAGCACCGACAGGGACACTGAAGCTTTCTTT. The encoded protein is CASSTDRDTEAFF.